Reported below is one T cell receptor beta chain. What was amplified from RNA transcripts were TCR beta CDR3 regions. The HTBI primer set drove a first-round RT-PCR of the TCR CDR3. TCRdb re-derived calls from the multiplex PCR reads in MiXCR, one entry per CDR3 protein. The table lists 250,000 or so distinct CDR3 sequences, approximately 16% of them singletons, with roughly 30% in the top ten. This record comes from a study of T cells in Graves' hyperthyroidism and ophthalmopathy. Study context: Pretreatment peripheral blood was obtained at initial diagnosis.

Germline CDR1 and CDR2: SGHAT and FQNNGV. Losses at the gene ends were 7 bases for V and 5 bases for J; bases not matched to a gene: 9. There are 15 residues in the CDR3. Specimen: blood. The clonotype originates from a woman aged 50 to 60 with Graves' hyperthyroidism that later progressed to Graves' ophthalmopathy. This chain connects TRBV11-2 to TRBJ2-7, with 12 bases that match TRBD1. CDR3 DNA: TGTGCCAGCAACTCGGCCGGGACAGGGGGCGACGAGCAGTACTTC. Amino acid sequence: CASNSAGTGGDEQYF.